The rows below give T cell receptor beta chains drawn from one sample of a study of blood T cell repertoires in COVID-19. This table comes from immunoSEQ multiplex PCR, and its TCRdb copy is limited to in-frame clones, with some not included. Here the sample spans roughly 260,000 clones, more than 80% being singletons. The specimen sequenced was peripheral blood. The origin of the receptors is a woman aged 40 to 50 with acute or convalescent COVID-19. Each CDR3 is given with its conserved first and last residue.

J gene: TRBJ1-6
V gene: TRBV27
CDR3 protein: CASSLLSGRNSPLHF

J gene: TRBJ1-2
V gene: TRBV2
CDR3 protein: CASSADRGATYGYTF

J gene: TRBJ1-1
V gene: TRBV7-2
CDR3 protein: CASSSTGITEAFF

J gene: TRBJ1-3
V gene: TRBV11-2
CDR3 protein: CASSLGGTGGNTIYF

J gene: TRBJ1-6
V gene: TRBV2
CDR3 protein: CASSDWGGSSYNSPLHF

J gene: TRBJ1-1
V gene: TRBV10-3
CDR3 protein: CAISESWYSDTEAFF

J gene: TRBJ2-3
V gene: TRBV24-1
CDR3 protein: CATSDLSRDTQYF

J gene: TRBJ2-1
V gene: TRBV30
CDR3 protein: CAWGTGIYNEQFF

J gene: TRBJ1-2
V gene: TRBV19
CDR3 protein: CASSHRYAQIPNYGYTF

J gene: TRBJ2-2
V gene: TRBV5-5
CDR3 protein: CASSSRAATAGELFF

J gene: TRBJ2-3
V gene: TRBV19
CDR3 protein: CASSPSGAPRTQYF